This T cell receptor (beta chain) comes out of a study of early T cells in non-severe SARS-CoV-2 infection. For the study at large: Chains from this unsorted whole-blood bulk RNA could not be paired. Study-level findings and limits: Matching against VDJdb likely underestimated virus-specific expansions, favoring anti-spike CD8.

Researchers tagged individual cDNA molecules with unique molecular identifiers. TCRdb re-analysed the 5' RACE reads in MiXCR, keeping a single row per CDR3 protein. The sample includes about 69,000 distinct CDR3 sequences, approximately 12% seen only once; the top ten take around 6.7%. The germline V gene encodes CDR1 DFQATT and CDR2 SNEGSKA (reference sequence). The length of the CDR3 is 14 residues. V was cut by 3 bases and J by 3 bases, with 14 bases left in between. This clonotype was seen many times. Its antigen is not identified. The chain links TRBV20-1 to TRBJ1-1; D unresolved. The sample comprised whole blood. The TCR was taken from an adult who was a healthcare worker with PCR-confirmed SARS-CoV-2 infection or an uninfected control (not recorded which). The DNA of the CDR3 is TGCAGTGCTAGGAGGGCGGAACTCTACACTGAAGCTTTCTTT. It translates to CSARRAELYTEAFF.